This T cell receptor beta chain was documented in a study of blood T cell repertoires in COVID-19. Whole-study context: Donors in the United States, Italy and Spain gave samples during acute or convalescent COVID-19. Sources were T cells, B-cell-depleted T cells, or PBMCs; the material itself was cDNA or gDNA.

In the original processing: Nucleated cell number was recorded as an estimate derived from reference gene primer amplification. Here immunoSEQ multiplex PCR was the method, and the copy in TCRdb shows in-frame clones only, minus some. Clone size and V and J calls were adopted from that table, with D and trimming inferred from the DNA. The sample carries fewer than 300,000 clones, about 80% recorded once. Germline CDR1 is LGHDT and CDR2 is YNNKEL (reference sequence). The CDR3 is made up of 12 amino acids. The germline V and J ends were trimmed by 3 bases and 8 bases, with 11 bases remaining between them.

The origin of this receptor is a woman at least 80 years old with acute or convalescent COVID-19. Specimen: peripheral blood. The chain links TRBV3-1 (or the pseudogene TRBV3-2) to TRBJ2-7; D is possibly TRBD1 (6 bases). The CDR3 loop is CASSHRDRQQYF. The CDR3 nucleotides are TGTGCCAGCAGCCACCGCGACAGGCAGCAGTACTTC.